These 24 T cell receptor beta chains were all obtained from the same sample, sequenced in a study of tumor and adjacent non-tumor tissue in lung cancer. The template was RNA from unsorted bulk tissue. More than 3 cm separated this lung sample from the edge of the tumor. A modified ARM-PCR protocol with three rounds of nested PCR amplified TCRbeta. TCRdb re-called the multiplex PCR reads with MiXCR, one entry per CDR3 protein. This sample has about 100,000 distinct CDR3 sequences, with approximately 60% found just once. Sequences were obtained from distant non-tumor lung tissue. The receptor set was obtained from a man aged 30 to 45 with non-small cell lung cancer.

This clonotype ranks as medium-sized (0.01 to 0.1%). V and J are TRBV7-9 and TRBJ1-2; no firm D call. CDR3 size: 14 residues. V gave up 5 bases and J gave up 2 bases, with 12 bases separating them. Germline V CDR1 and CDR2: SEHNR, FQNEAQ (reference sequence). CDR3 loop: CASSQIMENYGYTF. The CDR3 DNA is TGTGCCAGCAGCCAAATAATGGAGAACTATGGCTACACCTTC.

The J gene is TRBJ2-7, the V gene TRBV5-1; D gene uncertain. CDR3 length: 12 amino acids. Germline values: CDR1 SGHRS, CDR2 YFSETQ. The germline V and J ends were trimmed by 4 bases and 2 bases, with 7 bases remaining between them. CDR3 DNA: TGCGCCAGCAGCCCGTCAACCTACGAGCAGTACTTC. Translation gives CASSPSTYEQYF.

This clonotype was counted a single time. V gene TRBV5-1 combines with J gene TRBJ1-2; possible D gene TRBD1, 5 bases. Germline-derived CDR1 and CDR2 are SGHRS and YFSETQ. The CDR3 is made up of 14 amino acids. Trimming left V 4 bases short and J 8 bases short, with 18 bases between. CDR3 sequence: CASSRGDSKGGYTF. The CDR3, as DNA: TGCGCCAGCAGCCGGGGGGACTCCAAGGGCGGCTACACCTTC.

Details on this clonotype: A much larger clone differs by one base, so this may be a read error. This chain joins TRBV20-1 and TRBJ2-1; 8 bases line up with TRBD2. The CDR3 has 13 residues. Germline V CDR1 and CDR2: DFQATT, SNEGSKA (reference sequence). CDR3 coding DNA: TGCAGTGTTAGAGTAGCGGGGAGGAATGAGCAGTTCTTC. It yields the protein CSVRVAGRNEQFF.

The rearrangement joins TRBV29-1 to TRBJ2-2; TRBD1 matches at 7 bases. The CDR3 length is 12 residues. Germline CDR1 reads SQVTM; CDR2 reads ANQGSEA. Losses at the gene ends were 8 bases for V and 9 bases for J; bases not matched to a gene: 9. CDR3 protein: CSIGQVGWELFF. CDR3 sequence (DNA): TGCAGCATTGGACAGGTCGGCTGGGAGCTGTTTTTT.

A single count supports this clonotype. The junction departs from the called germline gene at one end, perhaps through a read error. The genes are TRBV20-1 and TRBJ2-2, with D perhaps TRBD2 (6 bases). The CDR3 is 13 amino acids. The germline gives CDR1 DFQATT, CDR2 SNEGSKA (reference sequence). The CDR3 sequence is CSVRLVNTGELFF. The CDR3 DNA reads as TGCAGTGTTAGACTAGTGAACACCGGGGAGCTGTTCTTT.

The chain carries TRBV20-1 and TRBJ2-7; D not resolved. This CDR3 spans 15 amino acids. Germline V gene data show CDR1 as DFQATT and CDR2 as SNEGSKA (reference sequence). The V and J ends lost 1 base and 2 bases respectively, with 15 bases between them. The CDR3 DNA sequence: TGCAGTGCTAGAGGGCCTAACGGTCGCCCCTACGAGCAGTACTTC. Translating it yields CSARGPNGRPYEQYF.

The J gene is TRBJ2-7, the V gene TRBV12-3 or TRBV12-4; D remains unclear. V lost 3 bases to trimming and J lost 5 bases, with 11 bases between them. This CDR3 is built from 13 residues. The CDR3 region has the DNA TGTGCCAGCAGTTTTTCTGATACGGACGAGCAGTACTTC. It yields the protein CASSFSDTDEQYF.

Comments on this clonotype: Given a much more abundant clone one base away, this may be a read error. As the CDR3 is not closed by the conserved phenylalanine or tryptophan, this likely results from a read error. DNA of the CDR3: TGCGCCAGCAGCCCCCGGACAGGGACCGGGGAGCTGTTTTCT. It codes for CASSPRTGTGELFS. The chain combines TRBV4-1 with TRBJ2-2; 8 nucleotides agree with TRBD1. The germline V gene has CDR1 MGHRA and CDR2 YSYEKL. V shed 4 bases and J 5 bases; nucleotides not matched to a gene: 3. This CDR3 spans 14 amino acids.

This clonotype has only a few counts. A read error may be the cause here, since a much bigger clone is one base away. The J gene is TRBJ2-5, the V gene TRBV20-1; 9 positions match TRBD2. The CDR3 is 13 residues long. V gave up 7 bases and J gave up 6 bases; unmatched junction bases: 9. Per the germline V gene, CDR1 is DFQATT and CDR2 is SNEGSKA (reference sequence). The CDR3 sequence: CSGIGGGEKTQYF. CDR3 nucleotide sequence: TGCAGTGGGATTGGCGGGGGGGAAAAGACCCAGTACTTC.

This clonotype was picked up one time. One junction end does not reproduce the germline sequence, and a read error may be involved. This chain joins TRBV24-1 and TRBJ2-3; D uncertain. Germline V gene sequence: CDR1 KGHDR, CDR2 SFDVKD. This CDR3 is built from 13 residues. As DNA, the CDR3 is TGTGCCACCTGTGATTTTACCACAGATACGCAGTATTTT. Amino acids: CATCDFTTDTQYF.

This chain joins TRBV20-1 and TRBJ2-3; D unclear. The germline V gene has CDR1 DFQATT and CDR2 SNEGSKA (reference sequence). The CDR3 covers 15 residues. The ends were cut back, 0 bases at V and 3 bases at J, with 13 bases in the middle. CDR3 in DNA: TGCAGTGCTAGAGAATGGGCGGCGGATACAGATACGCAGTATTTT. This gives the protein CSAREWAADTDTQYF.

This clonotype was detected many times. This chain joins TRBV4-1 and TRBJ2-1; perhaps TRBD2 as D (5 bases). Germline V CDR1 and CDR2: MGHRA, YSYEKL. The CDR3 runs to 16 residues. V was pared by 5 bases and J by 2 bases, with 16 bases between. CDR3 sequence reads: CASSYLSSATYNEQFF. CDR3 sequence (DNA): TGCGCCAGCAGCTACCTCAGTAGCGCCACCTACAATGAGCAGTTCTTC.

Details on this clonotype: Relative to the germline gene, one junction end is altered; a read error may explain this. The rearrangement joins TRBV20-1 to TRBJ2-3; 7 bases agree with TRBD2. The germline V gene encodes CDR1 DFQATT and CDR2 SNEGSKA (reference sequence). The CDR3 is made up of 14 amino acids. The CDR3 DNA sequence: TGCAGTCCGCTAGGCGGACTAGTTCTAGATACGCAGTACTTT. Protein product: CSPLGGLVLDTQYF.

This clonotype has more than one count but fewer than ten. The rearrangement uses TRBV30 and TRBJ1-3; maybe TRBD1 (5 bases). Germline V gene sequence: CDR1 GTSNPN, CDR2 SVGIG (reference sequence). V gave up 5 bases and J gave up 4 bases, with 12 bases separating them. The CDR3 extends over 13 amino acids. The CDR3 loop reads CAWSDTAGNTIYF. DNA of the CDR3: TGTGCCTGGTCGGACACGGCGGGAAACACCATATATTTT.

As for this clonotype: This may be a read error: a much more frequent sequence differs by one nucleotide. V gene TRBV20-1 combines with J gene TRBJ2-3, with D tentatively TRBD2 (5 bases). The CDR3 covers 15 residues. Germline V lookup: CDR1 DFQATT, CDR2 SNEGSKA (reference sequence). CDR3: CSANGLGGPTDMQYF. The CDR3 nucleotides read TGCAGTGCTAATGGGTTGGGCGGGCCCACAGATATGCAGTATTTT.

For this clonotype: It is unclear where the CDR3 begins or ends on the DNA, so no DNA is shown, and the CDR3 is as TCRdb lists it. The chain uses TRBV29-1 and TRBJ2-7; the table's D gene call, TRBD1, was not cross checked with the DNA. Germline V gene lookup returns CDR1 SQVTM and CDR2 ANQGSEA. A total of 14 residues make up the CDR3, ends included. CDR3 region: CSVAVGIGGHEQYF.

In the case of this clonotype: One junction end does not reproduce the germline sequence, and a read error may be involved. The rearrangement uses TRBV12-3 or TRBV12-4 and TRBJ2-7; either TRBD1 or TRBD2 may fit D (5 bases each). This CDR3 has 12 residues. CDR3 amino acids: CASCLGTCEQHF. The CDR3 DNA reads as TGTGCCAGCTGTTTGGGGACCTGCGAGCAGCACTTC.

The table lists this clonotype with many counts. The chain is built from TRBV12-3 or TRBV12-4 and TRBJ2-1; TRBD2 aligns across 7 bases. This CDR3 has 15 residues. V dropped 6 bases and J dropped 0; count of bases not matched to a gene: 5. The CDR3 region is CASSGGGASYNEQFF. CDR3 DNA sequence: TGTGCCAGCAGCGGCGGGGGTGCCTCCTACAATGAGCAGTTCTTC.

This clonotype has only one observation. Relative to the germline gene, one junction end is altered; a read error may explain this. This chain links TRBV4-1 with TRBJ2-3; D possibly corresponds to TRBD1 (6 bases). Germline V CDR1 and CDR2: MGHRA, YSYEKL. CDR3 length: 17 residues. The CDR3 loop reads CASSQGWQGIYTDRQYF. The CDR3 DNA reads TGCGCCAGTAGCCAAGGGTGGCAGGGGATTTATACAGATAGGCAGTATTTT.

Worth noting for this clonotype: The germline gene is not matched at one end of the junction; a read error may be the cause. DNA for the CDR3: TGTGTCAGCGGACAGGTTCAAAAGACCCAGTACTTC. Its protein product is CVSGQVQKTQYF. The chain is built from TRBV5-4 and TRBJ2-5, with 7 nucleotides matching TRBD1. CDR3 length: 12 residues. Germline V gene sequence: CDR1 SGHNT, CDR2 YYREEE (reference sequence).

The CDR3: CAISESNWNGEQYF. The CDR3 DNA reads TGTGCCATCAGTGAGTCGAATTGGAATGGTGAGCAGTACTTC. The rearrangement links TRBV10-3 to TRBJ2-7; D gene ambiguous. CDR3 length: 14 amino acids. Germline loops: CDR1 ENHRY, CDR2 SYGVKD. The ends were cut back, 0 bases at V and 7 bases at J, with 13 bases in the middle.

In regard to this clonotype: A read error may explain this, as a much larger clone is one base away. The V gene is TRBV29-1, the J gene TRBJ2-5; D possibly corresponds to TRBD1 (6 bases). This CDR3 comprises 14 residues. V lost 4 bases and J lost 6, with 18 bases in between. The germline V gene has CDR1 SQVTM and CDR2 ANQGSEA. CDR3: CSVVLPNREKTQYF. CDR3 sequence (DNA): TGCAGCGTTGTCCTCCCCAACAGGGAAAAGACCCAGTACTTC.

Points on this clonotype: Because the CDR3 is missing its conserved closing phenylalanine or tryptophan, this is likely a read error. The genes are TRBV11-2 and TRBJ1-1; TRBD1 matches 8 bases. The germline CDR1 and CDR2 sequences are SGHAT and FQNNGV. The CDR3 totals 14 residues. The CDR3 protein is CASSRDRMNAEAFS. The DNA for the CDR3 is TGTGCTAGCAGCCGGGACAGGATGAACGCTGAAGCTTTCTCT.